Listed here is a single T cell receptor beta chain. The antigen it binds to is not known. No clone much larger than this one lies a single base away; base qualities are absent. The data are from a study of glioma-infiltrating T cells after dendritic cell vaccination (dated by TCRdb to about 2016). About the investigation overall: The cohort included around 15 glioblastoma patients drawn from Phase I and II dendritic cell vaccination trials, of whom 9 were newly diagnosed and 6 had recurrent disease. Between the early 2000s and the early 2010s, the patients were given dendritic cell vaccination pulsed with autologous tumor lysate. The vaccine consisted of monocyte-derived dendritic cells cultured less than eight days with IL-4 and GM-CSF, then pulsed overnight with autologous tumor lysate. Each patient got three intradermal injections of the dendritic cell vaccine, spaced at biweekly intervals, in the arm below the axilla. In glioblastoma patients vaccinated with dendritic cells, deep sequencing of TCR beta CDR3 regions served to measure tumor-infiltrating lymphocyte content and to compare repertoires between tumor and blood. TCR sequencing metrics, including TIL content and tumor-blood repertoire overlap, were correlated with survival after dendritic cell vaccination.

To be selected, patients needed enough residual fresh-frozen tumor tissue and more than two years of available survival data. Molecular status otherwise varied across the glioblastoma patients, but none of them carried an isocitrate dehydrogenase mutation. PBMC were collected before vaccination, two weeks after the third vaccination, and at tumor progression when it occurred. Genomic DNA was extracted with the Qiagen DNeasy Blood extraction Kit. From cysteine to phenylalanine, the CDR3 is 13 amino acids long. Just the 39-base CDR3 DNA is kept, in frame starting at base 1. The germline V gene specifies SNHLY as CDR1 and FYNNEI as CDR2. Trimming at the junction amounts to 3 bases on V and 6 bases on J, and the germline ends lie 12 bases apart. The paper as a whole reports these results and caveats: The TCR overlap response model with three groups was called speculative and said to need prospective validation. No direct relationship between TCR clonality and survival was found, suggesting a diverse polyclonal response may matter. After dendritic cell vaccination, a higher estimated pretreatment TIL content predicted longer time to progression and overall survival. The cohort was small and heterogeneous, and full blood and tumor sets were available for few patients, with initial-recurrent tumor pairs available for even fewer patients.

TCRB CDR3 regions were amplified from around 2.1 ug genomic DNA, or all available DNA if less, using the immunoSEQ assay. The multiplex PCR employed 60 forward primers targeting TCR V beta segments and 13 reverse primers targeting J beta segments. Synthetic control templates were spiked into each sample at limiting dilution to estimate reads per starting template. The Illumina HiSeq System generated 87 bp sequencing reads. The authors processed their data as follows. PCR and sequencing errors were removed by a nearest neighbor algorithm that merged closely related sequences. TCR overlap was measured as the percentage of unique tumor TCR beta sequences that were also present in the peripheral blood of the same patient. TCRdb provides this immuneACCESS table in a form limited to in-frame rearrangements. Some clones are lacking; in checked studies, under half of them reflect an unresolved V gene, and why the rest are absent is not known. Clonal size and the V and J genes are those of that table, whereas D and trimming came from the DNA. The table for this sample lists approximately 84,000 clones; approximately 90% of them were counted only once. Together, the top ten hold more than 15% of the sample.

The V and J segments used are TRBV2 and TRBJ2-7; the best D guess is TRBD1, with 6 bases matching. Sequenced material: blood, taken before dendritic cell vaccination. This receptor was identified in a human donor with glioblastoma. Here the CDR3 is given as CASSDAGAGEQYF. In nucleotide form, the sequence is TGTGCCAGCAGTGATGCAGGGGCCGGCGAGCAGTACTTC.